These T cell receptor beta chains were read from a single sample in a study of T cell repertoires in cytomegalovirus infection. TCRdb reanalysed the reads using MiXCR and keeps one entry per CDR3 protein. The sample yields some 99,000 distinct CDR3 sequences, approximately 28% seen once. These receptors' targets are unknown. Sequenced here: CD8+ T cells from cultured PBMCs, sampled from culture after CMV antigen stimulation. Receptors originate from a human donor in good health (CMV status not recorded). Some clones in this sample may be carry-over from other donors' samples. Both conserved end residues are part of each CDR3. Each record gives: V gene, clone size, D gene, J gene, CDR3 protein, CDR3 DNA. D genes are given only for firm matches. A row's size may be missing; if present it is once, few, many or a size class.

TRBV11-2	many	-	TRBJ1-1	CASSFLQGYTEAFF	TGTGCCAGCAGCTTCCTACAGGGTTACACTGAAGCTTTCTTT
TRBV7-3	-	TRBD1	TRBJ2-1	CASSSDRDWDEQFF	TGTGCCAGCAGCTCTGACAGGGATTGGGATGAGCAGTTCTTC
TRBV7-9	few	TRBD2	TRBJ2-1	CASSLYGGGAYNEQFF	TGTGCCAGCAGCTTATACGGCGGGGGGGCCTACAATGAGCAGTTCTTC
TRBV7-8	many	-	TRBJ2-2	CASSLWPGESTGELFF	TGTGCCAGCAGCTTATGGCCAGGAGAGTCCACCGGGGAGCTGTTTTTT
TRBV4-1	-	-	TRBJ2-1	CASSQEAVPHNEQFF	TGCGCCAGCAGCCAAGAAGCGGTCCCCCACAATGAGCAGTTCTTC
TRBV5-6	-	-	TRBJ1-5	CASSRLGAYSNQPQHF	TGTGCCAGCAGCCGGTTAGGGGCTTATAGCAATCAGCCCCAGCATTTT
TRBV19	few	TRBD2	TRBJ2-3	CASSSAGADTQYF	TGTGCCAGTAGTTCGGCGGGGGCAGATACGCAGTATTTT
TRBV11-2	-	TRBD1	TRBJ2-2	CASSLQDRSNTGELFF	TGTGCCAGCAGCCTTCAGGACAGGTCAAACACCGGGGAGCTGTTTTTT
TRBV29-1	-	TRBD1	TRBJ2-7	CSVEGPGTAYEQYF	TGCAGCGTTGAGGGCCCCGGGACAGCCTACGAGCAGTACTTC
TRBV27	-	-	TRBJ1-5	CASSLQASQPQHF	TGTGCCAGCAGTTTACAGGCATCGCAGCCCCAGCATTTT
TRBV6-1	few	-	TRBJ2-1	CASSQTDNEQFF	TGTGCCAGCAGTCAGACAGACAATGAGCAGTTCTTC
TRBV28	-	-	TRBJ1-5	CATRGPDSNQPQHF	TGTGCCACCCGGGGCCCCGATAGCAATCAGCCCCAGCATTTT
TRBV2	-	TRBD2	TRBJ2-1	CASSPWSSGGASYNEQFF	TGTGCCAGCAGTCCCTGGTCTAGCGGGGGGGCCAGTTACAATGAGCAGTTCTTC
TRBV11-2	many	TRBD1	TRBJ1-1	CASSLRTGGTEAFF	TGTGCCAGCAGCCTAAGGACAGGGGGCACTGAAGCTTTCTTT
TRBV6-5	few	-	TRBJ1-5	CASASGVGRPQHF	TGTGCCAGCGCATCAGGGGTCGGGCGGCCCCAGCATTTT
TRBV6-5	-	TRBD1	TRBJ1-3	CASSYSEGAKAGNTIYF	TGTGCCAGCAGTTACTCCGAGGGGGCGAAGGCTGGAAACACCATATATTTT
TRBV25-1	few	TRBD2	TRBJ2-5	CASRGGSSLETQYF	TGTGCCAGCCGCGGGGGGTCATCGTTGGAGACCCAGTACTTC
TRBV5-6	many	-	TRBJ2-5	CASSLPLRETQYF	TGTGCCAGCAGCTTGCCGCTACGAGAGACCCAGTACTTC
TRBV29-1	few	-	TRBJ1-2	CSVEETVSGYTF	TGCAGCGTTGAAGAAACAGTTTCGGGCTACACCTTC
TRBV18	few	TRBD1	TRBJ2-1	CASSPPTGNEQFF	TGTGCCAGCTCACCACCGACAGGGAATGAGCAGTTCTTC
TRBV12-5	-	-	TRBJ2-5	CASGLGVQETQYF	TGTGCTAGTGGTCTAGGGGTCCAAGAGACCCAGTACTTC
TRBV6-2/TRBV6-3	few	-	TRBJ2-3	CASSPAPDTQYF	TGTGCCAGCAGCCCTGCCCCAGATACGCAGTATTTT
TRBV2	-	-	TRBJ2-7	CASSEAQGLGLGGYF	TGTGCCAGCAGTGAAGCGCAGGGCTTAGGCCTAGGGGGATACTTC
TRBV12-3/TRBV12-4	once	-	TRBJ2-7	CASSFSGPGEQYF	TGTGCCAGCAGTTTTTCGGGGCCTGGCGAGCAGTACTTC
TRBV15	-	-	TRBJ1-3	CATSSIVSAPGSGNTIYF	TGTGCCACCAGCTCTATAGTATCGGCTCCCGGCTCTGGAAACACCATATATTTT
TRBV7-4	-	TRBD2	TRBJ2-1	CASSFPGLGIGEQFF	TGTGCCAGCAGCTTCCCGGGACTAGGGATCGGTGAGCAGTTCTTC
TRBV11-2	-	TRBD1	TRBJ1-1	CASSPTGGFEAFF	TGTGCCAGCAGCCCGACAGGGGGCTTTGAAGCTTTCTTT
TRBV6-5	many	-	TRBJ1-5	CASSYSQDSNQPQHF	TGTGCCAGCAGTTACTCTCAGGATTCCAATCAGCCCCAGCATTTT
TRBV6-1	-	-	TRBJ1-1	CASSEFTGFEGITEAFF	TGTGCCAGCAGTGAGTTTACGGGTTTCGAGGGGATCACTGAAGCTTTCTTT
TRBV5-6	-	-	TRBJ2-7	CASSSWTLRYYEQYF	TGTGCCAGCAGCTCCTGGACCTTGAGATACTACGAGCAGTACTTC
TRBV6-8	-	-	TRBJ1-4	CASSNFPGSPNEKLFF	TGTGCCAGCAGCAACTTTCCAGGGTCCCCCAATGAAAAACTGTTTTTT
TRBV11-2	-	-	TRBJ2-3	CASSLAPGSVDTQYF	TGTGCCAGCAGCTTAGCACCCGGGAGTGTGGATACGCAGTATTTT
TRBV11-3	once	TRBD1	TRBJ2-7	CASSKGQGFDEQYF	TGTGCCAGCAGCAAAGGACAGGGGTTCGACGAGCAGTACTTT
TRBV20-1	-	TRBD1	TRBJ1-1	CSAQTGYTEAFF	TGCAGTGCCCAGACAGGGTACACTGAAGCTTTCTTT